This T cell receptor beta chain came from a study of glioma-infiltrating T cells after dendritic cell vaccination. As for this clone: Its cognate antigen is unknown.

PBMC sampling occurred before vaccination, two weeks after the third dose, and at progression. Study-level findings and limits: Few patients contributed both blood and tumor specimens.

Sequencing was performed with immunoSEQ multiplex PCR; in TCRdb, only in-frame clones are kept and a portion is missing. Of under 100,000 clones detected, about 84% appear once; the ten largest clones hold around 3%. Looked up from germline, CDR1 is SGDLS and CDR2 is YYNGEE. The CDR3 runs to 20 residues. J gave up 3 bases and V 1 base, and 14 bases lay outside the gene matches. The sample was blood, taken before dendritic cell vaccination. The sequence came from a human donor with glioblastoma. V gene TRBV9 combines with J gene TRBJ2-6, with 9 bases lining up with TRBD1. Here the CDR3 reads CASSVTADRGVSFGANVLTF. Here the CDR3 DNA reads TGTGCCAGCAGCGTAACCGCGGACAGGGGAGTTTCCTTTGGGGCCAACGTCCTGACTTTC.